This T cell receptor beta chain originates from a study of blood T cell repertoires in COVID-19. Study background: COVID-19 samples collected from the United States, Italy and Spain covered acute and convalescent phases. Sources were T cells, B-cell-depleted T cells, or PBMCs; the material itself was cDNA or gDNA.

The CDR3 is 15 amino acids. Germline V gene data show CDR1 as SNHLY and CDR2 as FYNNEI. Per the original methods: Reference gene primers were amplified, and this amplification served to estimate nucleated cell counts. Profiling relied on immunoSEQ multiplex PCR, and the TCRdb table lists in-frame clones only, not all of them. That table gives V, J and clone size, and the DNA gave D and trimming. The sample carries approximately 260,000 clones, more than 60% recorded once. Remarks on this clone: Sequence at one end of the junction differs from germline and may be a read error.

Sequencing was carried out using peripheral blood. The rearrangement joins TRBV2 to TRBJ2-1; 12 bases map to TRBD2. The TCR sequence derives from a woman aged 40 to 50 with active or convalescent COVID-19. CDR3 DNA sequence: TGTGCCAGCAGGGAAGGACTAGCGGGGACCGATGAGCAGTTCTTC. Protein sequence: CASREGLAGTDEQFF.